This TCR beta chain appears in the sequencing data of a study of blood T cell repertoires in COVID-19. Study-wide context: Acute and convalescent COVID-19 samples came from the United States, Italy and Spain.

Per the original methods: Researchers report that nucleated cell counts were estimated from reference gene primer amplification. Data came from immunoSEQ multiplex PCR; TCRdb stores just in-frame clones and leaves some out. V and J calls and clone size are those listed in that table; D and trimming were worked out from the DNA. The data show about 400,000 clones, under 90% seen once. The CDR3 covers 13 residues. CDR1 is SGHDT and CDR2 is YYEEEE in the germline V gene. V was clipped by 2 bases and J by 3 bases, with 8 bases between them. The chain joins TRBV5-6 to TRBJ1-1; a weak D match, TRBD1 (5 bases). Input material: PBMCs or T cells enriched from blood (not recorded which). This receptor was taken from a woman under 40 who had recovered from COVID-19. The CDR3 region has the DNA TGTGCCAGCAGCTTTATAGGGGACACTGAAGCTTTCTTT. Its protein product is CASSFIGDTEAFF.